This TCR beta chain was identified during a study of blood T cell repertoires in COVID-19. TCRdb's copy holds only in-frame clones and misses some; the assay was immunoSEQ multiplex PCR. The data show a few hundred thousand clones, around 92% seen once. The CDR3 runs to 16 residues. V was pared by 3 bases and J by 1 base, with 8 bases of the junction left unmatched. Per germline, CDR1 MDHEN and CDR2 SYDVKM. Clinical histories supplied by participants themselves formed the basis of cohort assignment. Sequencing was carried out using PBMCs or T cells enriched from blood (not recorded which). The V and J genes are TRBV28 and TRBJ1-1; 7 bases match TRBD1. The origin of this receptor is a woman younger than 45 who had recovered from COVID-19. The CDR3 spells CASSFRAWTGNTEAFF. The CDR3 region has the DNA TGTGCCAGCAGTTTTAGGGCCTGGACAGGGAACACTGAAGCTTTCTTT. Drawing the rest from reference TRBV28 and TRBJ1-1, the complete variable domain is DVKVTQSSRYLVKRTGEKVFLECVQDMDHENMFWYRQDPGLGLRLIYFSYDVKMKEKGDIPEGYSVSREKKERFSLILESASTNQTSMYLCASSFRAWTGNTEAFFGQGTRLTVV.